This T cell receptor (beta chain) was identified in a study of T cells after posttransplantation cyclophosphamide. Only in-frame clones appear in the TCRdb table, and some are missing; sequencing was by immunoSEQ multiplex PCR. The table lists 40,000 or so clones, with no singletons. The CDR3 runs 14 residues. The V and J ends lost 2 bases and 7 bases respectively, with 9 bases between them. Germline V gene lookup returns CDR1 MNHEY and CDR2 SMNVEV (reference sequence). This clone occurred a few times. The V gene is TRBV27, the J gene TRBJ1-6, with a tentative D call TRBD1 (5 bases). What was sequenced was PBMCs. The sequence was obtained from a man between 25 and 39 years old in good health and a related stem cell transplant donor. As DNA, the CDR3 is TGTGCCAGCAGTTTAGGAGACAGAAATTCACCCCTCCACTTT. Protein product: CASSLGDRNSPLHF.